Listed below are T cell receptor beta chains from one sample, sequenced in a study of T cell responses to AZD1222 COVID-19 vaccine. Method: immunoSEQ multiplex PCR; TCRdb's copy keeps in-frame clones and lacks some. This table has around 150,000 clones, around 90% appearing once. The sequencing used peripheral blood, collected 28 days after the second AZD1222 dose. These receptors were obtained from an adult who received the AZD1222 COVID-19 vaccine. Each CDR3 is given with its conserved first and last residue. A D gene is named only where the DNA matches it firmly. The size entry is marked missing in some rows and otherwise reads once, few, many or a size class.

d_gene	abundance	j_gene	v_gene	CDR3aa	CDR3nt
TRBD1	-	TRBJ2-7	TRBV5-1	CASGETGNHEQYF	TGCGCCAGCGGAGAGACAGGGAACCACGAGCAGTACTTC
-	-	TRBJ1-1	TRBV5-1	CASSVHTQGTEAFF	TGCGCCAGCAGCGTCCATACACAGGGCACTGAAGCTTTCTTT
-	-	TRBJ1-4	TRBV29-1	CSVADTSTNEKLFF	TGCAGCGTTGCAGACACCTCAACTAATGAAAAACTGTTTTTT
-	once	TRBJ2-7	TRBV21-1	CASSNRVCTYEQYF	TGTGCCAGCAGCAATAGAGTTTGCACCTACGAGCAGTACTTC
-	-	TRBJ1-5	TRBV19	CASSPVGGGHQPQHF	TGTGCCAGTAGCCCGGTGGGCGGGGGACATCAGCCCCAGCATTTT
-	-	TRBJ2-4	TRBV5-4	CASSLTGLRAKNIQYF	TGTGCCAGCAGCTTGACAGGGCTGCGAGCCAAAAACATTCAGTACTTC
-	-	TRBJ1-5	TRBV14	CASSHPGGDRGQPQHF	TGTGCCAGCAGCCACCCTGGGGGGGACCGAGGGCAGCCCCAGCATTTT
-	once	TRBJ2-7	TRBV4-3	CASSQGTARSYEQYF	TGCGCCAGCAGCCAAGGAACAGCTCGCTCCTACGAGCAGTACTTC
-	once	TRBJ2-6	TRBV28	CASSFIVSGANVLTF	TGTGCCAGCAGTTTTATTGTGTCTGGGGCCAACGTCCTGACTTTC
-	-	TRBJ1-2	TRBV5-6	CASSLAQNYGYTF	TGTGCCAGCAGCTTGGCCCAAAACTATGGCTACACCTTC
-	-	TRBJ2-1	TRBV6-5	CASRSSEADNEQFF	TGTGCCAGCAGGTCCTCTGAAGCTGACAATGAGCAGTTCTTC
-	-	TRBJ2-5	TRBV5-5	CASSLGVSGAGLQETQYF	TGTGCCAGCAGCTTGGGAGTTTCGGGGGCGGGTCTCCAAGAGACCCAGTACTTC
-	-	TRBJ1-4	TRBV7-9	CASSADRPLNEKLFF	TGTGCCAGCAGCGCAGACAGGCCCCTTAATGAAAAACTGTTTTTT
TRBD1	-	TRBJ1-6	TRBV19	CASSPGQGALNYNSPLHF	TGTGCCAGTAGTCCGGGGCAGGGGGCCCTTAACTATAATTCACCCCTCCACTTT
-	-	TRBJ2-7	TRBV5-1	CASALAVGSYEQYF	TGCGCCAGCGCCTTAGCGGTGGGCTCCTACGAGCAGTACTTC
-	-	TRBJ2-6	TRBV19	CASSIYPGSTDHSGANVLTF	TGTGCCAGTAGTATTTATCCTGGCAGCACCGACCACTCTGGGGCCAACGTCCTGACTTTC
-	-	TRBJ2-5	TRBV5-1	CASSLAGARETQYF	TGCGCCAGCAGCTTGGCCGGGGCAAGGGAGACCCAGTACTTC
-	once	TRBJ1-2	TRBV27	CASSGGDNYGYTF	TGTGCCAGCAGTGGGGGAGACAACTATGGCTACACCTTC
TRBD1	-	TRBJ1-5	TRBV28	CASSWTGGDDQPQHF	TGTGCCAGCAGTTGGACAGGGGGCGATGATCAGCCCCAGCATTTT
TRBD1	-	TRBJ2-7	TRBV7-6	CASSLTRTGTSYEQYF	TGTGCCAGCAGCTTAACGCGGACAGGGACCTCCTACGAGCAGTACTTC
-	-	TRBJ1-2	TRBV12-3/TRBV12-4	CASRRTDIYGYTF	TGTGCCAGCAGAAGGACAGATATCTATGGCTACACCTTC
-	-	TRBJ2-2	TRBV14	CASSQERGYTGELFF	TGTGCCAGCAGCCAAGAGAGGGGATACACCGGGGAGCTGTTTTTT
-	-	TRBJ1-6	TRBV18	CASSPGRVGPPDNSPLHF	TGTGCCAGCTCACCGGGACGGGTGGGGCCTCCGGATAATTCACCCCTCCACTTT
TRBD2	-	TRBJ2-3	TRBV24-1	CATRGTSGLGADTQYF	TGTGCCACCAGGGGGACTAGCGGGTTAGGAGCAGATACGCAGTATTTT
-	-	TRBJ2-7	TRBV7-9	CASSLQGIYEQYF	TGTGCCAGCAGCTTACAAGGGATCTACGAGCAGTACTTC
-	-	TRBJ1-5	TRBV1	CTSSQDGGDRDSNQPQHF	TGCACCAGCAGCCAAGATGGAGGGGATCGGGATAGCAATCAGCCCCAGCATTTT
-	-	TRBJ2-1	TRBV2	CASSDRSRASGEQFF	TGTGCCAGCAGTGACCGGTCCCGGGCTAGTGGTGAGCAGTTCTTC
-	-	TRBJ1-5	TRBV6-5	CASRPTGYQPQHF	TGTGCCAGCAGACCCACAGGTTATCAGCCCCAGCATTTT
-	once	TRBJ2-3	TRBV6-4	CASSDSRGGGTDTQYF	TGTGCCAGCAGTGACTCGAGGGGGGGCGGCACAGATACGCAGTATTTT
TRBD1	-	TRBJ2-1	TRBV7-2	CASSLEDRGDEQFF	TGTGCCAGCAGCTTAGAGGACAGGGGTGATGAGCAGTTCTTC
-	-	TRBJ2-7	TRBV5-1	CASSPQGVGISYEQYF	TGCGCCAGCAGCCCCCAGGGTGTAGGGATCTCCTACGAGCAGTACTTC
-	-	TRBJ2-1	TRBV6-5	CASSLDRYNEQFF	TGTGCCAGCAGTTTGGACAGATACAATGAGCAGTTCTTC
-	-	TRBJ1-2	TRBV18	CASSPPAGPYGYTF	TGTGCCAGCTCACCACCGGCAGGGCCATATGGCTACACCTTC
TRBD1	-	TRBJ2-7	TRBV7-2	CASSPPGGTGGYEQYF	TGTGCCAGCAGCCCCCCGGGGGGGACAGGGGGTTACGAGCAGTACTTC
-	-	TRBJ2-5	TRBV5-4	CASSLGGGQVPSQYF	TGTGCCAGCAGCTTGGGGGGAGGACAGGTCCCGTCCCAGTACTTC
TRBD2	-	TRBJ2-7	TRBV3-1/TRBV3-2	CASSLATGAGGREQYF	TGTGCCAGCAGCCTAGCGACCGGAGCGGGAGGAAGGGAGCAGTACTTC
-	-	TRBJ2-7	TRBV24-1	CATSQRGEQYF	TGTGCCACCAGTCAACGGGGTGAGCAGTACTTC
TRBD2	-	TRBJ2-3	TRBV5-1	CASSLGRGGNTDTQYF	TGCGCCAGCAGCTTGGGCCGCGGGGGAAATACGGATACGCAGTATTTT
TRBD1	once	TRBJ1-2	TRBV5-1	CASSLRTGSYGYTF	TGCGCCAGCAGCTTGAGGACAGGTTCCTATGGCTACACCTTC
-	-	TRBJ2-3	TRBV2	CASSVQGGGPTDTQYF	TGTGCCAGCAGTGTCCAGGGAGGGGGGCCCACAGATACGCAGTATTTT
TRBD1	-	TRBJ1-2	TRBV19	CASTPDREWGYTF	TGTGCCAGTACCCCGGACAGGGAGTGGGGCTACACCTTC
TRBD1	-	TRBJ1-2	TRBV4-2	CASSQVGTGTEYGYTF	TGTGCCAGCAGCCAAGTGGGGACAGGGACAGAGTATGGCTACACCTTC
-	-	TRBJ1-2	TRBV2	CASSEAGRGQRVSHF	TGTGCCAGCAGTGAAGCGGGTAGAGGGCAGCGGGTATCTCACTTC
-	-	TRBJ1-3	TRBV6-4	CASSDTRDGGMGPTIYF	TGTGCCAGCAGTGACACACGGGACGGTGGGATGGGACCCACCATATATTTT
-	-	TRBJ2-1	TRBV21-1	CASSTIGGGQGSMRRNEQFF	TGTGCCAGCAGCACGATAGGGGGTGGACAGGGGTCAATGAGAAGGAATGAGCAGTTCTTC
-	once	TRBJ2-1	TRBV19	CASSIGGSYNEQFF	TGTGCCAGTAGTATCGGGGGATCCTACAATGAGCAGTTCTTC
-	-	TRBJ2-5	TRBV2	CASRAIRGGETQYF	TGTGCCAGCAGGGCCATCAGGGGAGGTGAGACCCAGTACTTC
TRBD1	-	TRBJ2-7	TRBV6-5	CASRGDRGRIEQYF	TGTGCCAGCAGAGGAGACAGGGGGCGAATTGAGCAGTACTTC
-	-	TRBJ2-5	TRBV18	CASSYQETQYF	TGTGCCAGCTCGTACCAAGAGACCCAGTACTTC
-	-	TRBJ1-1	TRBV20-1	CSASIARGITEAFF	TGCAGTGCTAGTATCGCTCGGGGGATCACTGAAGCTTTCTTT
-	-	TRBJ1-3	TRBV19	CASSIVIGNTIYF	TGTGCCAGTAGTATAGTGATCGGAAACACCATATATTTT
-	-	TRBJ2-2	TRBV18	CASSPAGLYTGELFF	TGTGCCAGCTCACCAGCAGGCCTGTACACCGGGGAGCTGTTTTTT
TRBD1	-	TRBJ2-7	TRBV12-3/TRBV12-4	CASSKTGFYEQYF	TGTGCCAGCAGTAAGACAGGGTTCTACGAGCAGTACTTC
-	-	TRBJ2-7	TRBV20-1	CSARGRYEQYF	TGCAGTGCTAGGGGACGGTACGAGCAGTACTTC